This is a list of T cell receptor beta chains from one sample in a study of blood T cell repertoires in COVID-19. Assay: immunoSEQ multiplex PCR; the TCRdb copy retains only in-frame clones and omits some. This sample yields about 47,000 clones, of which around 90% are seen a single time; more than 2.5% belongs to the top ten. Source material: peripheral blood. These receptors all stem from a man aged 45-65 years with active COVID-19. CDR3s include the opening cysteine and the closing phenylalanine or tryptophan. The D gene is left open where the match is weak. Clone size is stated in some rows and not others, as once, few, many or a class when expanded.

v_call: TRBV5-1
d_call: -
clone_size: few
j_call: TRBJ2-7
cdr3_nt: TGCGCCAGCAGCTCCCGGGTTCCCTCCTCCTACGAGCAGTACTTC
cdr3_aa: CASSSRVPSSYEQYF

v_call: TRBV27
d_call: TRBD1
clone_size: few
j_call: TRBJ2-7
cdr3_nt: TGTGCCAGCAGTTTATCCGGGACAGGGCTCGGCGAGCAGTACTTC
cdr3_aa: CASSLSGTGLGEQYF

v_call: TRBV13
d_call: TRBD1
clone_size: few
j_call: TRBJ2-5
cdr3_nt: TGTGCCAGCAGCTCATGGGACAGGCAAGAGACCCAGTACTTC
cdr3_aa: CASSSWDRQETQYF

v_call: TRBV21-1
d_call: -
clone_size: -
j_call: TRBJ2-3
cdr3_nt: TGTGCCAGCAGCAAAATCATGGGACAGGGCACAGATACGCAGTATTTT
cdr3_aa: CASSKIMGQGTDTQYF

v_call: TRBV28
d_call: TRBD1
clone_size: -
j_call: TRBJ2-7
cdr3_nt: TGTGCCAGCACGAAGCCGGGACAGGTCGCCGAGCAGTACTTC
cdr3_aa: CASTKPGQVAEQYF

v_call: TRBV15
d_call: TRBD1
clone_size: -
j_call: TRBJ2-7
cdr3_nt: TGTGCCACCGGAGAGGGGGCTCAAACCTACGAGCAGTACTTC
cdr3_aa: CATGEGAQTYEQYF

v_call: TRBV6-6
d_call: TRBD2
clone_size: -
j_call: TRBJ2-2
cdr3_nt: TGTGCCAGCAGCTTTCCCGGGGGGGCCAACACCGGGGAGCTGTTTTTT
cdr3_aa: CASSFPGGANTGELFF

v_call: TRBV7-9
d_call: -
clone_size: -
j_call: TRBJ2-1
cdr3_nt: TGTGCCAGCAGCTTTGTACAGGGTATGAATGAGCAGTTCTTC
cdr3_aa: CASSFVQGMNEQFF

v_call: TRBV29-1
d_call: -
clone_size: -
j_call: TRBJ1-3
cdr3_nt: TGCAGCGTTGTGGGCAGAACTGGAAACACCATATATTTT
cdr3_aa: CSVVGRTGNTIYF

v_call: TRBV7-2
d_call: TRBD1
clone_size: -
j_call: TRBJ1-3
cdr3_nt: TGTGCCAGCAGCACCTCCGGGACAGGCTTCTCTGGAAACACCATATATTTT
cdr3_aa: CASSTSGTGFSGNTIYF

v_call: TRBV6-2/TRBV6-3
d_call: -
clone_size: -
j_call: TRBJ1-5
cdr3_nt: TGTGCCAGCAGTTACGAACAAGATAGCAATCAGCCCCAGCATTTT
cdr3_aa: CASSYEQDSNQPQHF

v_call: TRBV7-3
d_call: -
clone_size: -
j_call: TRBJ2-7
cdr3_nt: TGTGCCAGCAGCTTGGGCCAGGGGCGCTCCTACGAGCAGTACTTC
cdr3_aa: CASSLGQGRSYEQYF

v_call: TRBV2
d_call: TRBD1
clone_size: -
j_call: TRBJ2-2
cdr3_nt: TGTGCCTGGGACAGGGAAAACACCGGGGAGCTGTTTTTT
cdr3_aa: CAWDRENTGELFF

v_call: TRBV6-6
d_call: -
clone_size: -
j_call: TRBJ2-3
cdr3_nt: TGTGCCAGCAGTCCGCGCCCCCTAGCGTCGTCCACAGATACGCAGTATTTT
cdr3_aa: CASSPRPLASSTDTQYF

v_call: TRBV3-1/TRBV3-2
d_call: -
clone_size: -
j_call: TRBJ1-1
cdr3_nt: TGTGCCAGCAGCCCCCGCGGAGGGGCTGAAGCTTTCTTT
cdr3_aa: CASSPRGGAEAFF

v_call: TRBV9
d_call: TRBD1
clone_size: -
j_call: TRBJ1-4
cdr3_nt: TGTGCCAGCAGCGCACAGGGGGCTTATAATGAAAAACTGTTTTTT
cdr3_aa: CASSAQGAYNEKLFF

v_call: TRBV14
d_call: TRBD1
clone_size: -
j_call: TRBJ1-1
cdr3_nt: TGTGCCAGCAGCCTTGGACAGGGCACTGAAGCTTTCTTT
cdr3_aa: CASSLGQGTEAFF

v_call: TRBV7-3
d_call: TRBD2
clone_size: -
j_call: TRBJ2-1
cdr3_nt: TGTGCCAGCAGCCCTCGGCTAGCGGGGGTGAATGAGCAGTTCTTC
cdr3_aa: CASSPRLAGVNEQFF

v_call: TRBV6-5
d_call: -
clone_size: -
j_call: TRBJ2-2
cdr3_nt: TGTGCCAGCAGAGACGCGGGGGCCCACACCGGGGAGCTGTTTTTT
cdr3_aa: CASRDAGAHTGELFF

v_call: TRBV11-2
d_call: TRBD1
clone_size: -
j_call: TRBJ1-6
cdr3_nt: TGTGCCAGCAGCCCGGGACAGGGGATTTCACCCCTCCACTTT
cdr3_aa: CASSPGQGISPLHF

v_call: TRBV7-8
d_call: -
clone_size: -
j_call: TRBJ1-5
cdr3_nt: TGTGCCAGCAGCCGGGGTTCCAGGGAGGGTAGTCAGCCCCAGCATTTT
cdr3_aa: CASSRGSREGSQPQHF

v_call: TRBV15
d_call: -
clone_size: few
j_call: TRBJ2-7
cdr3_nt: TGTGCCACCAGCAGAGCGACGACAGCGACCTCCTACGAGCAGTACTTC
cdr3_aa: CATSRATTATSYEQYF

v_call: TRBV5-4
d_call: TRBD2
clone_size: -
j_call: TRBJ2-5
cdr3_nt: TGTGCCAGCAGCTTGGTGCGGGGGACGGAAAAGACCCAGTACTTC
cdr3_aa: CASSLVRGTEKTQYF

v_call: TRBV5-1
d_call: TRBD1
clone_size: -
j_call: TRBJ2-2
cdr3_nt: TGCGCCAGCTGGCCGGGACAGGGGGCATCCGGGGAGCTGTTTTTT
cdr3_aa: CASWPGQGASGELFF

v_call: TRBV5-5
d_call: -
clone_size: -
j_call: TRBJ2-7
cdr3_nt: TGTGCCAGCAGCCCAGACAGGATGCCTACGAAGCAGTACTTC
cdr3_aa: CASSPDRMPTKQYF

v_call: TRBV3-1/TRBV3-2
d_call: -
clone_size: few
j_call: TRBJ1-1
cdr3_nt: TGTGCCAGCAGCCAGGCGTCCCCCGGAGCCGGCACTGAAGCTTTCTTT
cdr3_aa: CASSQASPGAGTEAFF

v_call: TRBV7-9
d_call: -
clone_size: -
j_call: TRBJ1-1
cdr3_nt: TGTGCCAGCAGCTTAGCGGGCATGAACACTGAAGCTTTCTTT
cdr3_aa: CASSLAGMNTEAFF

v_call: TRBV11-3
d_call: TRBD1
clone_size: -
j_call: TRBJ1-2
cdr3_nt: TGTGCCAGCAGCCTGAAAGGGGGCAGATCTAACTATGGCTACACCTTC
cdr3_aa: CASSLKGGRSNYGYTF

v_call: TRBV7-3
d_call: -
clone_size: -
j_call: TRBJ2-5
cdr3_nt: TGTGCCAGCAGTCTTATGTCCTTTGAGACCCAGTACTTC
cdr3_aa: CASSLMSFETQYF

v_call: TRBV9
d_call: -
clone_size: -
j_call: TRBJ2-5
cdr3_nt: TGTGCCAGCAGCCTCGGGGTGAAGGACTTTCAAGAGACCCAGTACTTC
cdr3_aa: CASSLGVKDFQETQYF

v_call: TRBV6-2/TRBV6-3
d_call: TRBD1
clone_size: -
j_call: TRBJ1-4
cdr3_nt: TGTGCCAGCAGTCTTTGGACAGGGGATGAAAAACTGTTTTTT
cdr3_aa: CASSLWTGDEKLFF

v_call: TRBV5-4
d_call: TRBD1
clone_size: -
j_call: TRBJ1-3
cdr3_nt: TGTGCCAGCAGCTCCCGACAGGGCGGAAACACCATATATTTT
cdr3_aa: CASSSRQGGNTIYF

v_call: TRBV12-3/TRBV12-4
d_call: -
clone_size: -
j_call: TRBJ2-5
cdr3_nt: TGTGCCAGCAGTTTATACGGAGAGACCCAGTACTTC
cdr3_aa: CASSLYGETQYF

v_call: TRBV6-1
d_call: TRBD1
clone_size: -
j_call: TRBJ1-2
cdr3_nt: TGTGCCAGCAGTGAAGCCCCGGGACAGGGGGCAAATGGCTACACCTTC
cdr3_aa: CASSEAPGQGANGYTF

v_call: TRBV7-2
d_call: -
clone_size: -
j_call: TRBJ1-6
cdr3_nt: TGTGCCAGCAGCCCCAGCCCAGGCTCTATTAATTCACCCCTCCACTTT
cdr3_aa: CASSPSPGSINSPLHF

v_call: TRBV7-9
d_call: -
clone_size: -
j_call: TRBJ2-4
cdr3_nt: TGTGCCAGCAGCCAGACGGAGCGAAACATTCAGTACTTC
cdr3_aa: CASSQTERNIQYF

v_call: TRBV4-3
d_call: -
clone_size: -
j_call: TRBJ1-5
cdr3_nt: TGCGCCAGCAGCCAAGACCGCGGAGGGGATCAGCCCCAGCATTTT
cdr3_aa: CASSQDRGGDQPQHF

v_call: TRBV12-3/TRBV12-4
d_call: TRBD1
clone_size: -
j_call: TRBJ1-6
cdr3_nt: TGTGCCACCAGGACAGGGGGCAATTCACCCCTCCACTTT
cdr3_aa: CATRTGGNSPLHF

v_call: TRBV5-6
d_call: -
clone_size: -
j_call: TRBJ2-3
cdr3_nt: TGTGCCAGCTCCTCTGCCACTAGGCGAGATACGCAGTATTTT
cdr3_aa: CASSSATRRDTQYF

v_call: TRBV5-4
d_call: TRBD2
clone_size: -
j_call: TRBJ2-1
cdr3_nt: TGTGCCAGCAGCTTGGAGCGGGGGTCCTACAATGAGCAGTTCTTC
cdr3_aa: CASSLERGSYNEQFF

v_call: TRBV7-2
d_call: -
clone_size: -
j_call: TRBJ2-3
cdr3_nt: TGTGCCAGCAGCTTTTCGGGGGGCACAGATACGCAGTATTTT
cdr3_aa: CASSFSGGTDTQYF

v_call: TRBV6-5
d_call: -
clone_size: -
j_call: TRBJ1-1
cdr3_nt: TGTGCCAGCAGTTACTCCGGGGGGAACACTGAAGCTTTCTTT
cdr3_aa: CASSYSGGNTEAFF

v_call: TRBV14
d_call: -
clone_size: -
j_call: TRBJ1-6
cdr3_nt: TGTGCCAGCAGTCAGATCGGGGTGCTAAATTCACCCCTCCACTTT
cdr3_aa: CASSQIGVLNSPLHF

v_call: TRBV15
d_call: -
clone_size: -
j_call: TRBJ1-5
cdr3_nt: TGTGCCACCAGCCTAACAGGGCCTCAGCCCCAGCATTTT
cdr3_aa: CATSLTGPQPQHF

v_call: TRBV5-1
d_call: -
clone_size: -
j_call: TRBJ1-4
cdr3_nt: TGCGCCAGCAGCTTCGGCCGGGTCGTCTCTAATGAAAAACTGTTTTTT
cdr3_aa: CASSFGRVVSNEKLFF

v_call: TRBV5-1
d_call: TRBD1
clone_size: -
j_call: TRBJ1-1
cdr3_nt: TGCGCCAGCAGCCCCAGGACAGGGGCCAACTCTGAAGCTTTCTTT
cdr3_aa: CASSPRTGANSEAFF

v_call: TRBV6-1
d_call: TRBD1
clone_size: -
j_call: TRBJ1-6
cdr3_nt: TGTGCCAGCAGTGACTACACAGGGGCGAGCTCCTATAATTCACCCCTCCACTTT
cdr3_aa: CASSDYTGASSYNSPLHF